The 25 T cell receptor beta chains in this list originate from one sample, sequenced in a study of blood T cell repertoires in COVID-19. The protocol was immunoSEQ multiplex PCR, while the TCRdb copy is restricted to in-frame clones and leaves out a portion. The sample records around 250,000 clones, roughly 80% being singletons. The sequencing input was PBMCs or T cells enriched from blood (not recorded which). The receptors shown here come from a man in his forties who had been exposed to COVID-19.

The J gene is TRBJ2-1, the V gene TRBV20-1, with 7 bases that match TRBD1. This CDR3 comprises 15 residues. Germline V CDR1 and CDR2: DFQATT, SNEGSKA (reference sequence). V shed 3 bases and J 3 bases; nucleotides not matched to a gene: 8. The CDR3 sequence: CSASGTTGFYNEQFF. CDR3 sequence (DNA): TGCAGTGCTAGTGGAACGACAGGGTTCTACAATGAGCAGTTCTTC.

The gene calls are TRBV6-5 and TRBJ1-6; D remains unclear. Germline V gives CDR1 MNHEY, CDR2 SVGAGI. Trimming stripped 5 bases from V and 5 bases from J, with 7 bases between. This CDR3 has 13 amino acids. The CDR3 coding sequence is TGTGCCAGCAGTCAGAATAATAATTCACCCCTCCACTTT. Translated: CASSQNNNSPLHF.

The chain joins TRBV4-1 to TRBJ1-4; D perhaps matches TRBD1 (5 bases). The CDR3 loop spans 16 amino acids. V shed 1 base and J shed 0 bases, with 9 bases lying between them. Germline V gene lookup returns CDR1 MGHRA and CDR2 YSYEKL. The CDR3 loop reads CASSQVKGTTNEKLFF. The CDR3 DNA follows: TGCGCCAGCAGCCAAGTAAAGGGGACAACTAATGAAAAACTGTTTTTT.

This rearrangement joins TRBV11-2 to TRBJ2-3; possible D gene TRBD2, 5 bases. The CDR3 contains 15 residues. CDR1 and CDR2 (germline): SGHAT, FQNNGV. V was cut by 1 base and J by 0 bases, with 8 bases left in between. CDR3 amino acids: CASSLARGSTDTQYF. The CDR3 DNA follows: TGTGCCAGCAGCTTAGCCCGAGGGAGCACAGATACGCAGTATTTT.

The J gene is TRBJ2-3, the V gene TRBV6-2 or TRBV6-3; D might be TRBD1 (6 bases). Per germline, CDR1 MNHEY and CDR2 SVGEGT. Trimming took off 2 bases at V and 1 base at J, with 7 bases between the two ends. The CDR3 has 14 amino acids. The CDR3 sequence: CASSYAGGTDTQYF. Written as DNA, the CDR3 is TGTGCCAGCAGTTACGCAGGGGGCACAGATACGCAGTATTTT.

The V gene is TRBV21-1, the J gene TRBJ2-1; TRBD2, as called in the table, went unchecked against the DNA. TRBV21-1 is shown as a pseudogene. CDR3 size: 18 residues. The CDR3 loop reads CASSSLREPKCSYNEQFF. The CDR3 bases are TGTGCCAGCAGCTCTTTGCGGGAACCTAAATGCTCCTACAATGAGCAGTTCTTC.

V gene TRBV7-9 combines with J gene TRBJ1-1; 9 bases are a match to TRBD1. J lost 10 bases, V lost 2 bases, and 5 bases had no gene match. CDR3 length: 13 amino acids. Germline V lookup: CDR1 SEHNR, CDR2 FQNEAQ (reference sequence). CDR3: CASSLRDRAVAFF. The CDR3 nucleotides read TGTGCCAGCAGCTTACGGGACAGGGCGGTAGCTTTCTTT.

The V gene is TRBV11-3, the J gene TRBJ2-1; D is possibly TRBD2 (5 bases). Germline CDR1 SGHNT, CDR2 YENEEA. V was clipped by 4 bases and J by 6 bases, with 7 bases between them. The CDR3 contains 12 residues. The DNA for the CDR3 is TGTGCCAGCAGCTGGGAGTTCAATGAGCAGTTCTTC. This sequence encodes CASSWEFNEQFF.

The chain couples TRBV7-2 to TRBJ2-3, with 7 bases identical to TRBD2. Germline loops: CDR1 SGHTA, CDR2 FQGNSA. The CDR3 runs 15 residues. The ends lost 1 base at V and 1 base at J; junction bases unmatched: 2. The CDR3 coding sequence is TGTGCCAGCAGCTTAGGGGGAGGGGGCACAGATACGCAGTATTTT. Protein product: CASSLGGGGTDTQYF.

This sequence joins TRBV13 and TRBJ2-2; weak D call: TRBD2 (6 bases). The CDR3 spans 18 residues. Germline values: CDR1 PRHDT, CDR2 FYEKMQ (reference sequence). Trimming cost V 6 bases and J 6 bases, with 26 bases left between them. CDR3 DNA sequence: TGTGCCAGCAGTAGCCCCTGGGGTCTAGCGCTTCCGTCCGGGGAGCTGTTTTTT. This gives the protein CASSSPWGLALPSGELFF.

This chain uses TRBV7-2 with TRBJ1-2, with 8 bases identical to TRBD1. This CDR3 region has 14 residues. V lost 4 bases to trimming and J lost 4 bases; unmatched junction nucleotides: 5. Germline V CDR1 and CDR2: SGHTA, FQGNSA. The CDR3, as DNA: TGTGCCAGCAGCTCAGCCGGACAGGGCTATGGCTACACCTTC. Translated: CASSSAGQGYGYTF. Variable domain in full (rest from reference TRBV7-2 and TRBJ1-2): GAGVSQSPSNKVTEKGKDVELRCDPISGHTALYWYRQSLGQGLEFLIYFQGNSAPDKSGLPSDRFSAERTGGSVSTLTIQRTQQEDSAVYLCASSSAGQGYGYTFGSGTRLTVV.

V and J are TRBV5-1 and TRBJ2-1, with TRBD1 as a possible D gene (6 bases). This CDR3 has 16 amino acids. V was pared by 0 bases and J by 0 bases, with 10 bases between. CDR1 is SGHRS, CDR2 YFSETQ, per germline. The chain's CDR3 is CASSLDQGSSYNEQFF. CDR3 bases: TGCGCCAGCAGCTTGGATCAGGGGAGCTCCTACAATGAGCAGTTCTTC.

This clone is termed medium-sized. V usage is TRBV7-2 and J usage is TRBJ2-3, with D perhaps matching TRBD1 (5 bases). Germline V gene sequence: CDR1 SGHTA, CDR2 FQGNSA. This CDR3 has 15 amino acids. V gave up 2 bases and J gave up 2 bases, with 11 bases separating them. Written as DNA, the CDR3 is TGTGCCAGCAGCTTATTGGGGCGGAACACAGATACGCAGTATTTT. Amino acid sequence: CASSLLGRNTDTQYF.

The rearrangement joins TRBV7-9 to TRBJ1-3; the D is unclear. The germline V gene has CDR1 SEHNR and CDR2 FQNEAQ (reference sequence). Trimming took 4 bases from V and 0 from J, leaving 13 bases between them. The CDR3 runs 16 residues. The CDR3 loop is CASSSQLLRSGNTIYF. CDR3 in DNA: TGTGCCAGCAGCTCACAGCTACTCCGCTCTGGAAACACCATATATTTT.

The rearrangement uses TRBV5-1 and TRBJ2-5, with 9 bases identical to TRBD1. J was trimmed by 3 bases and V by 5 bases; bases with no gene match: 11. The germline V gene encodes CDR1 SGHRS and CDR2 YFSETQ. The CDR3 consists of 16 residues. CDR3 nucleotide sequence: TGCGCCAGCAGTACCACGATCGGGACAGGGAAAGAGACCCAGTACTTC. It encodes CASSTTIGTGKETQYF.

The chain combines TRBV4-2 with TRBJ2-7; weak D call: TRBD2 (5 bases). Germline lookup yields CDR1 LGHNA and CDR2 YNFKEQ. V gave up 0 bases and J gave up 7 bases, with 10 bases separating them. The CDR3 runs 13 residues. The CDR3 protein is CASSQDLAREQYF. CDR3 nucleotide sequence: TGTGCCAGCAGCCAAGATTTAGCGCGGGAGCAGTACTTC.

This clone was observed once. The chain combines TRBV5-8 with TRBJ2-1, with 8 bases lining up with TRBD2. Germline V gene data show CDR1 as SGHTS and CDR2 as YDEGEE. This CDR3 is built from 15 residues. V was pared by 4 bases and J by 4 bases, with 7 bases of the junction left unmatched. The CDR3 nucleotides read TGTGCCAGCAGCCTGGGGCTAGCGGGTTACAATGAGCAGTTCTTC. The encoded protein is CASSLGLAGYNEQFF. The entire variable domain, with the rest obtained from reference TRBV5-8 and TRBJ2-1, is as follows: EAGVTQSPTHLIKTRGQQATLRCSPISGHTSVYWYQQALGLGLQFLLWYDEGEERNRGNFPPRFSGRQFPNYSSELNVNALELEDSALYLCASSLGLAGYNEQFFGPGTRLTVL.

This chain connects TRBV15 to TRBJ1-1; D not resolved. V lost 5 bases, J lost 4 bases, and 17 bases lay in between. Germline V gene sequence: CDR1 LNHNV, CDR2 YYDKDF (reference sequence). This CDR3 contains 15 residues. CDR3 region: CATSLTRRFITEAFF. The CDR3, as DNA: TGTGCCACCAGCCTCACCCGTAGATTCATCACTGAAGCTTTCTTT.

The chain couples TRBV5-4 to TRBJ2-2; possible D gene TRBD1, 6 bases. V was shortened by 7 bases and J by 6 bases, with 19 bases between the two germline ends. CDR3 size: 15 residues. Per the germline V gene, CDR1 is SGHNT and CDR2 is YYREEE (reference sequence). CDR3 amino acids: CASHRWGQGPGELFF. In DNA form, the CDR3 reads TGTGCCAGCCACAGGTGGGGGCAGGGACCCGGGGAGCTGTTTTTT.

The sample holds a few counts of this clone. V is TRBV12-5 and J is TRBJ2-3; the D gene is possibly TRBD2 (6 bases). The CDR3 spans 15 residues. V lost 7 bases and J lost 2, with 16 bases in between. Germline assignment: CDR1 LGHNT and CDR2 FRNRAP. The CDR3 nucleotides are TGTGCTAGTGCCCCATGGATAGCGGACACAGATACGCAGTATTTT. This gives the protein CASAPWIADTDTQYF.

The genes are TRBV28 and TRBJ2-7, with D maybe TRBD1 (6 bases). Per germline, CDR1 MDHEN and CDR2 SYDVKM. The CDR3 has 15 amino acids. V was pared by 5 bases and J by 3 bases, with 17 bases between. This CDR3 reads CASSPNRVSNYEQYF. The CDR3 DNA is TGTGCCAGCAGTCCGAACAGGGTTTCAAACTACGAGCAGTACTTC.

A single count supports this clone. This sequence joins TRBV12-5 and TRBJ2-5, with a weak D call TRBD2 (6 bases). Deletions cut 3 bases from V and 3 bases from J, with 29 bases between. This CDR3 has 20 amino acids. The germline CDR1 and CDR2 sequences are LGHNT and FRNRAP. The CDR3 DNA follows: TGTGCTAGTGGTTTTATGATCGGCGGGAATTATCGCAACCAGAAAGAGACCCAGTACTTC. The encoded protein is CASGFMIGGNYRNQKETQYF. Full variable domain (rest looked up from reference TRBV12-5 and TRBJ2-5): DARVTQTPRHKVTEMGQEVTMRCQPILGHNTVFWYRQTMMQGLELLAYFRNRAPLDDSGMPKDRFSAEMPDATLATLKIQPSEPRDSAVYFCASGFMIGGNYRNQKETQYFGPGTRLLVL.

In DNA form, the CDR3 reads TGTGCCAGCAGCTTAAACCTAGCGCCAGATACGCAGTATTTT. Protein: CASSLNLAPDTQYF. V and J are TRBV7-3 and TRBJ2-3; a weak D match, TRBD2 (6 bases). V gave up 1 base and J gave up 4 bases, with 9 bases separating them. Germline values: CDR1 SGHTA, CDR2 FQGTGA. There are 14 residues in the CDR3.

The V and J genes are TRBV7-9 and TRBJ1-3; possibly TRBD1 for D (5 bases). V shed 3 bases and J shed 8 bases, with 14 bases lying between them. The CDR3 is made up of 14 amino acids. Germline-derived CDR1 and CDR2 are SEHNR and FQNEAQ (reference sequence). The CDR3 nucleotides are TGTGCCAGCAGCTTCGTAATATCGGGGGACACCATATATTTT. Its translation: CASSFVISGDTIYF.

This clone has just a few counts. The rearrangement joins TRBV3-1 (or the pseudogene TRBV3-2) to TRBJ1-6; 8 positions agree with TRBD1. Germline V gene lookup returns CDR1 LGHDT and CDR2 YNNKEL (reference sequence). Trimming at V came to 4 bases and at J to 10 bases, leaving 9 bases not matched to a gene. CDR3 size: 15 residues. CDR3 amino acids: CASSPPGQVRSPLHF. The DNA for the CDR3 is TGTGCCAGCAGCCCACCGGGACAGGTTCGATCACCCCTCCACTTT.